The clone carrying this T cell receptor (beta chain) is medium-sized by share. The target antigen is unknown. A mixed TRB-A/B primer pool amplified rearranged TRB by multiplex touch-down PCR. TCRdb reprocessed the multiplex PCR reads via MiXCR and lists one record per CDR3 protein. Among some 5,000 distinct CDR3 sequences listed, around a third were seen once. This specimen belongs to a study of T cell repertoires in aging, cancer and after chemotherapy. Study details: Donor ages fell into six groups from 30 or younger up to 70 or older.

Losses at the gene ends were 5 bases for V and 4 bases for J; bases not matched to a gene: 7. The V gene's germline CDR1 is KGHSH and CDR2 LQKENI. CDR3 length: 14 residues. Overall study findings and caveats: Age-matched healthy donors had significantly more diverse, less clonal blood TCR repertoires than untreated cancer patients. Median generation probability rose over the chemotherapy interval in each cancer cohort, suggesting rebound thymic output.

TCR beta rearrangements were amplified from peripheral blood genomic DNA. This rearrangement joins TRBV18 to TRBJ2-7; 8 bases are shared with TRBD1. This TCR was recovered from a human donor with a blood cancer. Sequencing was performed on blood. CDR3 sequence reads: CASSVGTGEYEQYF. CDR3 bases: TGTGCCAGCTCAGTCGGGACAGGCGAATACGAGCAGTACTTC.